A single T cell receptor beta chain is shown here with its context. Its matching antigen is unknown. This sample is part of a study of cytomegalovirus exposure and HLA in healthy donors. Turning to the study itself: Among 150 million to 200 million T cells, an earlier analysis found approximately 110 million unique TCR beta sequences.

A multiplex PCR was run with 60 Vbeta primers and 13 Jbeta primers. The table came from immunoSEQ multiplex PCR; TCRdb's copy has only in-frame clones and leaves some out. Altogether more than 100,000 clones are present, approximately 75% being singletons, with the ten largest covering less than 1.1%. Germline assignment: CDR1 SGHRS and CDR2 YFSETQ. This CDR3 region has 13 residues. The V end was cut by 4 bases, the J end by 3 bases, with 10 bases between. The study's findings and limits: Segments of the TCR beta V type were, in most cases, productive about 90% or about 30% of the time in an earlier analysis.

The sample taken for sequencing was PBMCs. This sequence originates from a male donor in good health and CMV-seronegative. This chain joins TRBV5-1 and TRBJ1-1, with no clear D. CDR3 nucleotides: TGCGCCAGCAGCGACGGGGTTTACACTGAAGCTTTCTTT. It is translated as CASSDGVYTEAFF.